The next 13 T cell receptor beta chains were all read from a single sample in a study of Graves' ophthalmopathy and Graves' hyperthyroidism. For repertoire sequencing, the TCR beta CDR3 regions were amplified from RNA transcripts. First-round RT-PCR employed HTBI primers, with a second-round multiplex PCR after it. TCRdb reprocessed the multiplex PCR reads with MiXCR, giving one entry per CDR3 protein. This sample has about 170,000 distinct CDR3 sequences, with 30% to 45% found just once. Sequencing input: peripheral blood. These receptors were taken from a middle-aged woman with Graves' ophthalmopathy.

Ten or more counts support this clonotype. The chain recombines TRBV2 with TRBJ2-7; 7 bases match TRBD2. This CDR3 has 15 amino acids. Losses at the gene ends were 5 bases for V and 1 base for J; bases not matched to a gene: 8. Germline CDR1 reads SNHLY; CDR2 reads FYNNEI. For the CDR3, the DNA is TGTGCCAGCAGTCTAGCGGACTACCTATCCTACGAGCAGTACTTC. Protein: CASSLADYLSYEQYF.

CDR3 protein: CATCCHGRQGAFPGELFF. The CDR3 DNA reads TGTGCCACCTGTTGTCATGGGCGGCAGGGGGCTTTCCCCGGGGAGCTGTTTTTT. The chain combines TRBV12-3 or TRBV12-4 with TRBJ2-2; 8 bases match TRBD1. This CDR3 comprises 18 residues. J gave up 6 bases and V 10 bases, and 22 bases lay outside the gene matches.

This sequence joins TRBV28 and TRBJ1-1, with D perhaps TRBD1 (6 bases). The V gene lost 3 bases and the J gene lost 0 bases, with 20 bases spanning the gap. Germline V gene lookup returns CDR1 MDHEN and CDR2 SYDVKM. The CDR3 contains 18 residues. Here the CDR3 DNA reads TGTGCCAGCAGTTTCGCGGAACAGGGACCACATATGAACACTGAAGCTTTCTTT. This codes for CASSFAEQGPHMNTEAFF.

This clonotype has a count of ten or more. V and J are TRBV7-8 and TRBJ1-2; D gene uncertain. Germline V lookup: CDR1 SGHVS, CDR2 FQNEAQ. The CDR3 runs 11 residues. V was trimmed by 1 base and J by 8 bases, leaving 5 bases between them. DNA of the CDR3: TGTGCCAGCAGCTTAGGGACGGGCTACACCTTC. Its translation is CASSLGTGYTF.

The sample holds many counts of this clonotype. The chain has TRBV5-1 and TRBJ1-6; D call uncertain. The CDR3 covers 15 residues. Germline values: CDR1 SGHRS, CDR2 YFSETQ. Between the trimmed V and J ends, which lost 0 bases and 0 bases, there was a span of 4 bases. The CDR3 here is CASSLDSSYNSPLHF. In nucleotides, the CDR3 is TGCGCCAGCAGCTTGGATAGCTCCTATAATTCACCCCTCCACTTT.

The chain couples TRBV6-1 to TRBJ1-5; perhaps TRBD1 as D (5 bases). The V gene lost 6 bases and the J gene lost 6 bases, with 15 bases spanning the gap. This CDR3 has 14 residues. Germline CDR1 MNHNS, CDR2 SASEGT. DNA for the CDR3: TGTGCCAGCAGGACCTCGGGGCTCAGTCAGCCCCAGCATTTT. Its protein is CASRTSGLSQPQHF.

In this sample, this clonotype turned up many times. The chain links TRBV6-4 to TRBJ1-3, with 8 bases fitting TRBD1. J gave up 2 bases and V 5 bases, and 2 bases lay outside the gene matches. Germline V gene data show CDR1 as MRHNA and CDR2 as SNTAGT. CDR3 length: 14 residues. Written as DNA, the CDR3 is TGTGCCAGCAGTAAGACAGGGGCTGGAAACACCATATATTTT. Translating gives CASSKTGAGNTIYF.

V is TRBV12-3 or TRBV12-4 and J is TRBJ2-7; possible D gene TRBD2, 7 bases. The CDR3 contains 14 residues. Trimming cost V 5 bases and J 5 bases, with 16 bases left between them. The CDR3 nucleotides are TGTGCCAGCAGTGCCGGGGGGCGCGGGAACGAGCAGTACTTC. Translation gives CASSAGGRGNEQYF.

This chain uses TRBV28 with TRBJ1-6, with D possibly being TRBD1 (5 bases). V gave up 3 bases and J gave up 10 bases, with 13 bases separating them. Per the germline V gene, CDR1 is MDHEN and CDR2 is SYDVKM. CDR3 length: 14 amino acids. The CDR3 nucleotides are TGTGCCAGCAGTTTGGGAAAGGGGTGGTCACCCCTCCACTTT. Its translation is CASSLGKGWSPLHF.

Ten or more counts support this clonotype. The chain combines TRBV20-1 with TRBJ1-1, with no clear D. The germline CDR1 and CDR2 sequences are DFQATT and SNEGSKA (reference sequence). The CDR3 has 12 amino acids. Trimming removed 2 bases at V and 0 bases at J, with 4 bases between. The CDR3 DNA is TGCAGTGCTAGAAGCTTGAACACTGAAGCTTTCTTT. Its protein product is CSARSLNTEAFF.

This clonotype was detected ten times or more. CDR3 nucleotides: TGTGCCACCAGCAGAGAGGGGTTACGGCAGGCGAATATTTACGAGCAGTACTTC. This gives the protein CATSREGLRQANIYEQYF. V usage is TRBV15 and J usage is TRBJ2-7, with D uncertain. The germline CDR1 and CDR2 sequences are LNHNV and YYDKDF (reference sequence). The length of the CDR3 is 18 residues. Trimming stripped 0 bases from V and 4 bases from J, with 22 bases between.

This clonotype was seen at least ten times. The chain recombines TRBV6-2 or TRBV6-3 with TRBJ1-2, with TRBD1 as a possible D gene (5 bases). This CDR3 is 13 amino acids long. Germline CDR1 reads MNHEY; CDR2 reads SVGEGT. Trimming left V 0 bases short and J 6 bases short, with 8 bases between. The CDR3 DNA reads TGTGCCAGCAGTTACTCAGGGGTTGATGGCTACACCTTC. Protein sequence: CASSYSGVDGYTF.

CDR3 sequence: CASLGREQYF. The CDR3 DNA follows: TGTGCGAGTCTGGGCCGCGAGCAGTACTTC. The V gene is TRBV28, the J gene TRBJ2-7; unclear D gene. The germline V gene has CDR1 MDHEN and CDR2 SYDVKM. The CDR3 totals 10 residues.